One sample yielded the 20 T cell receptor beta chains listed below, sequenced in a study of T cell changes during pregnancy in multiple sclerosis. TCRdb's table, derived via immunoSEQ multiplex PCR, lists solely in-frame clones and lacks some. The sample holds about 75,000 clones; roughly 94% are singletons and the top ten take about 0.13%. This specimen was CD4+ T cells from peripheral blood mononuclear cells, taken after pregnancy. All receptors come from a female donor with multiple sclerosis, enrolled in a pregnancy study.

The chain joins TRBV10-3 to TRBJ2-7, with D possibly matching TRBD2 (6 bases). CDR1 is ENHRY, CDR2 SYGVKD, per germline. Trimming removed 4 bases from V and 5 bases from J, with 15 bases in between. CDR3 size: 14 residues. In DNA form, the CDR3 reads TGTGCCATCAGTGGAACCTCGTCGGGGGACGAGCAGTACTTC. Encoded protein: CAISGTSSGDEQYF.

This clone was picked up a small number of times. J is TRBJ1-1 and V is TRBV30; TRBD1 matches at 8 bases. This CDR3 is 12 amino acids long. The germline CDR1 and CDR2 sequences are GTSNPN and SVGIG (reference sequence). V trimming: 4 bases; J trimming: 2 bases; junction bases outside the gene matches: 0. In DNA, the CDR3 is TGTGCCTGGACAGGGGGCAACACTGAAGCTTTCTTT. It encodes CAWTGGNTEAFF.

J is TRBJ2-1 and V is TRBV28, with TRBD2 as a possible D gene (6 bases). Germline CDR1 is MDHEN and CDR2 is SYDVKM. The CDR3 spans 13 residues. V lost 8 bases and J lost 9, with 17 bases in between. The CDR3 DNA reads TGTGCCAGCCCTTTAAGGGACTCAGGTGAGCAGTTCTTC. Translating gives CASPLRDSGEQFF.

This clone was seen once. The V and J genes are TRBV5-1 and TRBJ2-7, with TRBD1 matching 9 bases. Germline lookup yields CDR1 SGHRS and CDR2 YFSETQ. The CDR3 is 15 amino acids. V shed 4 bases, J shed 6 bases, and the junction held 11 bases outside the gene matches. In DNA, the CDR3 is TGCGCCAGCAGCCCCCGGACAGGGGTCACCTCCGAGCAGTACTTC. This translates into CASSPRTGVTSEQYF. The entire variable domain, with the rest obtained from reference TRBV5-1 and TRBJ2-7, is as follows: KAGVTQTPRYLIKTRGQQVTLSCSPISGHRSVSWYQQTPGQGLQFLFEYFSETQRNKGNFPGRFSGRQFSNSRSEMNVSTLELGDSALYLCASSPRTGVTSEQYFGPGTRLTVT.

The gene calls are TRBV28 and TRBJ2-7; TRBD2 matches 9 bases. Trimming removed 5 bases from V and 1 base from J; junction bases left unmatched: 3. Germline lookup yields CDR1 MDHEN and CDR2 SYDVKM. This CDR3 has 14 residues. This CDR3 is CASSKTSGSYEQYF. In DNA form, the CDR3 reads TGTGCCAGCAGTAAGACTAGCGGTTCCTACGAGCAGTACTTC.

This chain's CDR3 is CASRPGLAGYEQYF. The CDR3 DNA sequence: TGTGCCAGCAGACCGGGACTAGCGGGCTACGAGCAGTACTTC. The genes are TRBV7-6 and TRBJ2-7; 12 bases line up with TRBD2. Trimming at V came to 6 bases and at J to 3 bases, leaving 3 bases not matched to a gene. The CDR3 consists of 14 residues. CDR1 is SGHVS and CDR2 is FNYEAQ in the germline V gene. The full variable domain, its missing parts supplied by reference TRBV7-6 and TRBJ2-7, is GAGVSQSPRYKVTKRGQDVALRCDPISGHVSLYWYRQALGQGPEFLTYFNYEAQQDKSGLPNDRFSAERPEGSISTLTIQRTEQRDSAMYRCASRPGLAGYEQYFGPGTRLTVT.

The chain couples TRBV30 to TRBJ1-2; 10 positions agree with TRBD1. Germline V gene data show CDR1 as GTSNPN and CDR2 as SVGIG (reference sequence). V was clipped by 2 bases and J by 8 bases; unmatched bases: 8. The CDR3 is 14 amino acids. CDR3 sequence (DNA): TGTGCCTGGAGTCTAACGGGACAGGGGTTCGGCTACACCTTC. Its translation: CAWSLTGQGFGYTF.

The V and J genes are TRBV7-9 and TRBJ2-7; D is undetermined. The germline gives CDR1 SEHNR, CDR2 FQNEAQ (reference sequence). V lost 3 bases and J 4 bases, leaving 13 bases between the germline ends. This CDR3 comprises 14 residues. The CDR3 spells CASSFGNLQYEQYF. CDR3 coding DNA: TGTGCCAGCAGCTTTGGCAATTTGCAATACGAGCAGTACTTC.

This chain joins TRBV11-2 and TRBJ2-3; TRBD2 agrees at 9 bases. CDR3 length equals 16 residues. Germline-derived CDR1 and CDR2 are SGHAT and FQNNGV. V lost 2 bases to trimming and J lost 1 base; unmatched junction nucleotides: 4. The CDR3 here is CASSLPAGGRTDTQYF. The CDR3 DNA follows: TGTGCCAGCAGCTTACCAGCGGGAGGCCGCACAGATACGCAGTATTTT.

The CDR3 DNA sequence: TGTGCCAGCAGCCCGGGAGGACAGCTGGGAGGCTACACCTTC. It specifies CASSPGGQLGGYTF. The rearrangement joins TRBV11-2 to TRBJ1-2, with D perhaps matching TRBD1 (6 bases). V gave up 5 bases and J gave up 8 bases, with 18 bases separating them. The CDR3 is 14 amino acids. The germline V gene encodes CDR1 SGHAT and CDR2 FQNNGV.

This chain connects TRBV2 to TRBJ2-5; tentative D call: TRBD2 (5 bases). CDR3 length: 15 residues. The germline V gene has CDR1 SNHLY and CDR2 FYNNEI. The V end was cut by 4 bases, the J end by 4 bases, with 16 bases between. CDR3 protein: CASSAETLGRETQYF. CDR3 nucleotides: TGTGCCAGCAGTGCCGAGACACTGGGGAGAGAGACCCAGTACTTC.

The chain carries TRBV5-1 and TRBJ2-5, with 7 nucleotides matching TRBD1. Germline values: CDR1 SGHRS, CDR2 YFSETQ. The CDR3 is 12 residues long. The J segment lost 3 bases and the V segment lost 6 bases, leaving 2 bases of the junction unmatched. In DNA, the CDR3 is TGCGCCAGCACCGACAGGGAAGAGACCCAGTACTTC. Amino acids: CASTDREETQYF.

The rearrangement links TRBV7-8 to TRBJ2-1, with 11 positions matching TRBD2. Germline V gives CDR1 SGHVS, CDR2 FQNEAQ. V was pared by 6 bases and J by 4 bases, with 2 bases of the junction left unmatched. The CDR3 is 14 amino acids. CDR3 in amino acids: CASRLAGEYNEQFF. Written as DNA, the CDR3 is TGTGCCAGCAGACTAGCGGGAGAATACAATGAGCAGTTCTTC.

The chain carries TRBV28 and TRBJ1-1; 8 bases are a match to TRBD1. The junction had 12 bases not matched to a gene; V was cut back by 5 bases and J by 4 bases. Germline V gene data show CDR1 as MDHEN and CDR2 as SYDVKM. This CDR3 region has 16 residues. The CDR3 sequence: CASSLNQGARGTEAFF. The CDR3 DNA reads TGTGCCAGCAGTCTCAACCAGGGGGCAAGGGGCACTGAAGCTTTCTTT.

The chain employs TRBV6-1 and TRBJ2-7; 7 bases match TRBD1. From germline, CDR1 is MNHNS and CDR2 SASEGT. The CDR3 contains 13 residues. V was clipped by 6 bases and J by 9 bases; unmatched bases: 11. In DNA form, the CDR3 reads TGTGCCAGCAGCCCCGGGACAGCCTTTGGGCAGTACTTC. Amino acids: CASSPGTAFGQYF.

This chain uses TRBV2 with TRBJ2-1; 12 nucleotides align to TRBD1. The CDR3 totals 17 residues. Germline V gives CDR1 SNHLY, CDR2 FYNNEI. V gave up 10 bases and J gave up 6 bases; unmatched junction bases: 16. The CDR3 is CATTGTGGLGSGNEQFF. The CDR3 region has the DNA TGTGCCACCACGGGGACAGGGGGCCTTGGTTCTGGCAATGAGCAGTTCTTC.

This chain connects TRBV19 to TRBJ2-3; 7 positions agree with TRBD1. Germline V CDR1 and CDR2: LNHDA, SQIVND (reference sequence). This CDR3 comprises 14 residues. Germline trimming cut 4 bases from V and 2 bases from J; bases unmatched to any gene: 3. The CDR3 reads CASSKDRVTDTQYF. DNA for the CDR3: TGTGCCAGTAGTAAAGACAGGGTCACAGATACGCAGTATTTT.

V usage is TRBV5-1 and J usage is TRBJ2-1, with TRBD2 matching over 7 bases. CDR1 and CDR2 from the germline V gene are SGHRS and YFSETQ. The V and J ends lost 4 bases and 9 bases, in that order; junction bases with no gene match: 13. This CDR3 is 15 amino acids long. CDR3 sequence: CASSLLAEGRGEQFF. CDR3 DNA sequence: TGCGCCAGCAGCCTCCTAGCGGAAGGCCGGGGTGAGCAGTTCTTC.

The DNA of the CDR3 is TGTGCCAGCAGACTAAGTCGCTCTGGGGCCAACGTCCTGACTTTC. It translates to CASRLSRSGANVLTF. The chain has TRBV11-2 and TRBJ2-6, with D unclear. The CDR3 runs to 15 residues. V was trimmed by 6 bases and J by 0 bases, leaving 9 bases between them. The germline gives CDR1 SGHAT, CDR2 FQNNGV. The variable domain in full, completed from reference TRBV11-2 and TRBJ2-6, reads EAGVAQSPRYKIIEKRQSVAFWCNPISGHATLYWYQQILGQGPKLLIQFQNNGVVDDSQLPKDRFSAERLKGVDSTLKIQPAKLEDSAVYLCASRLSRSGANVLTFGAGSRLTVL.

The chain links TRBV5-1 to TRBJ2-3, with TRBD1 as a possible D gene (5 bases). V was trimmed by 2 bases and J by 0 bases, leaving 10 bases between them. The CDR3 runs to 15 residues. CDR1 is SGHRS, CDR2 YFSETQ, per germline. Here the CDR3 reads CASSFQGWSTDTQYF. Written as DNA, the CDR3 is TGCGCCAGCAGCTTTCAGGGTTGGAGCACAGATACGCAGTATTTT.